The present TCR beta chain was sequenced within a study of blood T cell repertoires in COVID-19. CDR1 MGHRA and CDR2 YSYEKL come from the germline V gene. The junction had 7 bases not matched to a gene; V was cut back by 0 bases and J by 4 bases. The CDR3 length is 16 residues. Sequencing was performed with immunoSEQ multiplex PCR; in TCRdb, only in-frame clones are kept and a portion is missing. Among over 200,000 clones listed, roughly 80% were seen once. The TCR comes from a human donor in a cohort sampled during active COVID-19. The chain has TRBV4-1 and TRBJ2-7; 9 bases match TRBD2. Source material: peripheral blood. The CDR3 DNA reads TGCGCCAGCAGCCAAGAATCGTCTAGCGGGATGTACGAGCAGTACTTC. It is translated as CASSQESSSGMYEQYF.